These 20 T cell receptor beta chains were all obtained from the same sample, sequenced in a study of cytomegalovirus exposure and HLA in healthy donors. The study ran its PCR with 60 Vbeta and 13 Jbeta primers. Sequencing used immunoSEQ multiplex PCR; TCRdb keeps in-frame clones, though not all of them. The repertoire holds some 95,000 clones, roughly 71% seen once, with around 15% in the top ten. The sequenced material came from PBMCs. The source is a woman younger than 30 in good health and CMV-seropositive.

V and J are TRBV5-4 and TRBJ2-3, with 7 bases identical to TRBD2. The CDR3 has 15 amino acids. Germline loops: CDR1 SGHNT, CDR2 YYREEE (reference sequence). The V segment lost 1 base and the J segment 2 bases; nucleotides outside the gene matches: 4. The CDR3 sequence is CASSLSGRDTDTQYF. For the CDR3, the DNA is TGTGCCAGCAGCTTGTCAGGGAGGGACACAGATACGCAGTATTTT. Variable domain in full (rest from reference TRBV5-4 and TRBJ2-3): ETGVTQSPTHLIKTRGQQVTLRCSSQSGHNTVSWYQQALGQGPQFIFQYYREEENGRGNFPPRFSGLQFPNYSSELNVNALELDDSALYLCASSLSGRDTDTQYFGPGTRLTVL.

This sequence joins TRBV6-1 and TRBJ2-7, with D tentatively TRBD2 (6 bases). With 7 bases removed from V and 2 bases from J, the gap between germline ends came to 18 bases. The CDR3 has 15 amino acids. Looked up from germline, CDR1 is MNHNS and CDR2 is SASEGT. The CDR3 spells CASTGWEDGTYEQYF. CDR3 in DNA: TGTGCCAGCACCGGATGGGAGGACGGAACCTACGAGCAGTACTTC.

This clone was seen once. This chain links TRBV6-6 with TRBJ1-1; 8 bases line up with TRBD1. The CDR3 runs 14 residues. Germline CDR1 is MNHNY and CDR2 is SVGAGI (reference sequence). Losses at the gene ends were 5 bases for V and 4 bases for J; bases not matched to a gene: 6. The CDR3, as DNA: TGTGCCAGCAGTCACCCAGGGGGCCTCACTGAAGCTTTCTTT. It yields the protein CASSHPGGLTEAFF.

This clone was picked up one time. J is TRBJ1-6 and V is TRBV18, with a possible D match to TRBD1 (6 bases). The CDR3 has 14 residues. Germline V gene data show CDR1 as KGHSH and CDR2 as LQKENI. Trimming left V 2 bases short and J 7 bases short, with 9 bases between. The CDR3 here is CASSPNRANSPLHF. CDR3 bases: TGTGCCAGCTCACCAAACAGGGCAAATTCACCCCTCCACTTT.

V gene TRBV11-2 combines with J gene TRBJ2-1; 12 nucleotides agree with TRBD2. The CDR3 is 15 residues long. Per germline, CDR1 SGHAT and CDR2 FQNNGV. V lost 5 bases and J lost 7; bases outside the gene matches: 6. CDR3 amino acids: CASSNLAGGRNEQFF. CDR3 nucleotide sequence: TGTGCCAGCAGCAACCTAGCGGGAGGGCGGAATGAGCAGTTCTTC.

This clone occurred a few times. CDR3 nucleotides: TGTGCCAGCAGCTCGGGACAGGTCTTCTACGAGCAGTACTTC. This encodes CASSSGQVFYEQYF. This chain links TRBV7-2 with TRBJ2-7; 8 bases map to TRBD1. This CDR3 region has 14 residues. CDR1 and CDR2 from the germline V gene are SGHTA and FQGNSA. V lost 4 bases and J lost 3; bases outside the gene matches: 5.

CDR3 in DNA: TGTGCCAGCAGCTTAGTGGGGCAGGGGCCCTACGAGCAGTACTTC. Its protein product is CASSLVGQGPYEQYF. The genes are TRBV7-2 and TRBJ2-7; D may be TRBD1 (6 bases). The germline CDR1 and CDR2 sequences are SGHTA and FQGNSA. This CDR3 spans 15 amino acids. The V end lost 1 base, the J end lost 2 bases, and 12 bases lay between the germline ends. The whole variable domain, filled in from reference TRBV7-2 and TRBJ2-7, reads GAGVSQSPSNKVTEKGKDVELRCDPISGHTALYWYRQSLGQGLEFLIYFQGNSAPDKSGLPSDRFSAERTGGSVSTLTIQRTQQEDSAVYLCASSLVGQGPYEQYFGPGTRLTVT.

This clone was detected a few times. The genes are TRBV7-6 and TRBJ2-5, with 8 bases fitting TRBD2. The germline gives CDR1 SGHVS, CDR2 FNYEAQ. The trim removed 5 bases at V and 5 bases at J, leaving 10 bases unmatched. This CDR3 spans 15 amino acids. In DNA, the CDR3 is TGTGCCAGCAGCCCTCGGGGGGGCTATAGGGAGACCCAGTACTTC. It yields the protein CASSPRGGYRETQYF. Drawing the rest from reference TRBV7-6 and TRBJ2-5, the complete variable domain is GAGVSQSPRYKVTKRGQDVALRCDPISGHVSLYWYRQALGQGPEFLTYFNYEAQQDKSGLPNDRFSAERPEGSISTLTIQRTEQRDSAMYRCASSPRGGYRETQYFGPGTRLLVL.

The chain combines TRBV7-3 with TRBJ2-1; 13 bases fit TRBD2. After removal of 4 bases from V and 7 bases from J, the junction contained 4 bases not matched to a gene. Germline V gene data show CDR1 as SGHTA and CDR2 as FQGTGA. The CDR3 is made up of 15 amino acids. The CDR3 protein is CASSSGLAGANEQFF. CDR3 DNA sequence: TGTGCCAGCAGCTCAGGACTAGCGGGAGCAAATGAGCAGTTCTTC. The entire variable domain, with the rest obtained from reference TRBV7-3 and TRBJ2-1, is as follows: GAGVSQTPSNKVTEKGKYVELRCDPISGHTALYWYRQSLGQGPEFLIYFQGTGAADDSGLPNDRFFAVRPEGSVSTLKIQRTERGDSAVYLCASSSGLAGANEQFFGPGTRLTVL.

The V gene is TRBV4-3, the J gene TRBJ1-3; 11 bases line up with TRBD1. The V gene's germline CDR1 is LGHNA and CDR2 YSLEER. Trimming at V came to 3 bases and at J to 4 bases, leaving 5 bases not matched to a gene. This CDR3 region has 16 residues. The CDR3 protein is CASSQGQGGLGNTIYF. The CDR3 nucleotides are TGCGCCAGCAGCCAGGGACAGGGGGGCTTGGGAAACACCATATATTTT.

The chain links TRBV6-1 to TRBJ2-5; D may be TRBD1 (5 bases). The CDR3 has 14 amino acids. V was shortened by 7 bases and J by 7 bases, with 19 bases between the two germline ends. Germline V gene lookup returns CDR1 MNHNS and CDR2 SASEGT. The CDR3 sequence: CASKQGSGKATQYF. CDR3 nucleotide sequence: TGTGCCAGCAAGCAGGGTTCCGGTAAGGCGACCCAGTACTTC.

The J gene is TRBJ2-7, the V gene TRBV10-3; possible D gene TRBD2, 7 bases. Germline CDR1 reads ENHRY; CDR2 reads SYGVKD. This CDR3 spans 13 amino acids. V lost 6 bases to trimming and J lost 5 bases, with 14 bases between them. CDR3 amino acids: CAIRQGGSNEQYF. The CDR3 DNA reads TGTGCCATCAGACAGGGAGGGTCCAACGAGCAGTACTTC.

CDR3 amino acids: CASSYGDISGNTIYF. The CDR3 DNA is TGTGCCAGCAGTTACGGGGACATCTCTGGAAACACCATATATTTT. The V and J genes are TRBV6-6 and TRBJ1-3; TRBD1 is a possible D gene (6 bases). This CDR3 contains 15 residues. The V and J ends lost 2 bases and 0 bases respectively, with 8 bases between them. CDR1 and CDR2 from the germline V gene are MNHNY and SVGAGI (reference sequence).

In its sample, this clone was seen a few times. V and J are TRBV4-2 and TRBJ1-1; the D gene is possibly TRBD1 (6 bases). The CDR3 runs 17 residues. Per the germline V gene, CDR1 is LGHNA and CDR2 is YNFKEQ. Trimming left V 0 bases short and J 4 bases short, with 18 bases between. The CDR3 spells CASSQERGGAGGTEAFF. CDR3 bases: TGTGCCAGCAGCCAAGAAAGGGGGGGTGCCGGGGGCACTGAAGCTTTCTTT.

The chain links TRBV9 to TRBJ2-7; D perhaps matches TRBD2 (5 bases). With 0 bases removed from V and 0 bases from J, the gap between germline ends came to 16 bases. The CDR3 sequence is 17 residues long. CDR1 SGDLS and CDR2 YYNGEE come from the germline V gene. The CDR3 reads CASSVDPAGGRSYEQYF. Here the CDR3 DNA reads TGTGCCAGCAGCGTAGACCCTGCGGGCGGCCGCTCCTACGAGCAGTACTTC.

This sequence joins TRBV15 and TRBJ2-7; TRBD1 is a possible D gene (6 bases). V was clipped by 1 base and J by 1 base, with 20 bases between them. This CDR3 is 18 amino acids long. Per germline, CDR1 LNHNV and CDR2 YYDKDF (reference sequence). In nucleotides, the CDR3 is TGTGCCACCAGCAGAGGAGAGGGCTCGGGACACCTTTCCTACGAGCAGTACTTC. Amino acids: CATSRGEGSGHLSYEQYF. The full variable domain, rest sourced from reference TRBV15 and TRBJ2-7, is DAMVIQNPRYQVTQFGKPVTLSCSQTLNHNVMYWYQQKSSQAPKLLFHYYDKDFNNEADTPDNFQSRRPNTSFCFLDIRSPGLGDTAMYLCATSRGEGSGHLSYEQYFGPGTRLTVT.

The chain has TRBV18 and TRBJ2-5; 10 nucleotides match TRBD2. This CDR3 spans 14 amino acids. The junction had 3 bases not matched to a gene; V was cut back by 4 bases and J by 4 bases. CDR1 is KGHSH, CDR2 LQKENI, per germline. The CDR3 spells CASSLASGRETQYF. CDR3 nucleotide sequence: TGTGCCAGCTCACTAGCTAGCGGGAGAGAGACCCAGTACTTC.

This chain's CDR3 is CASSSRQGNGYTF. DNA of the CDR3: TGTGCCAGCAGCAGCAGACAGGGGAATGGCTACACCTTC. The chain couples TRBV21-1 to TRBJ1-2; the table's D call TRBD1 went unverified against the DNA. TRBV21-1 is reported as a pseudogene. This CDR3 has 13 amino acids.

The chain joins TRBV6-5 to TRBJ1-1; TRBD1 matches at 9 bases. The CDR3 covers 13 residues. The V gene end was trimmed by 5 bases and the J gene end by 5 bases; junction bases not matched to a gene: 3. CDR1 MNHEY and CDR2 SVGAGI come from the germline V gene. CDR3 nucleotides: TGTGCCAGCAGTACAGGGGGCGGGACTGAAGCTTTCTTT. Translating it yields CASSTGGGTEAFF.

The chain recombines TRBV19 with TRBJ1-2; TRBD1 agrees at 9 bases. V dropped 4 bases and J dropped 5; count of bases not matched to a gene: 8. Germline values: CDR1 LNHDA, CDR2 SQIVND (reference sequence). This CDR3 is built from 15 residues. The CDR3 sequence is CASSTLGQGPYGYTF. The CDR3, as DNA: TGTGCCAGTAGTACCCTAGGACAGGGGCCTTATGGCTACACCTTC. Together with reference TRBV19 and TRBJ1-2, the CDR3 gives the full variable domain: DGGITQSPKYLFRKEGQNVTLSCEQNLNHDAMYWYRQDPGQGLRLIYYSQIVNDFQKGDIAEGYSVSREKKESFPLTVTSAQKNPTAFYLCASSTLGQGPYGYTFGSGTRLTVV.